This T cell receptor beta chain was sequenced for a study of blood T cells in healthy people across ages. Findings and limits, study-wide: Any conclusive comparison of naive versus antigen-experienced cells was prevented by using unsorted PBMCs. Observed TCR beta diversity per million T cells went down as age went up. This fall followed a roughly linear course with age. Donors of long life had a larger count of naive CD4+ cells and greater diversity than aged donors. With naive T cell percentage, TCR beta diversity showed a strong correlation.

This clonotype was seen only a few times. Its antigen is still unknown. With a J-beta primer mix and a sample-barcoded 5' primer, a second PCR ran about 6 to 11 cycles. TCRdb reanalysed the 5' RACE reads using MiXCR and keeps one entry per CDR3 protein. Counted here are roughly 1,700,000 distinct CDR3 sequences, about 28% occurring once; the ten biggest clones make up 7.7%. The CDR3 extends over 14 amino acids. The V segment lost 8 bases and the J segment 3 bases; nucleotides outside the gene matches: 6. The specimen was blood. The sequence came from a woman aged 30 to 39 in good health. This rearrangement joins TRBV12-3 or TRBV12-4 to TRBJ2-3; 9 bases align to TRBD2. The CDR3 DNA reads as TGTGCCAGCGGGCAGCGGGGGGTAACAGATACGCAGTATTTT. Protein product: CASGQRGVTDTQYF.